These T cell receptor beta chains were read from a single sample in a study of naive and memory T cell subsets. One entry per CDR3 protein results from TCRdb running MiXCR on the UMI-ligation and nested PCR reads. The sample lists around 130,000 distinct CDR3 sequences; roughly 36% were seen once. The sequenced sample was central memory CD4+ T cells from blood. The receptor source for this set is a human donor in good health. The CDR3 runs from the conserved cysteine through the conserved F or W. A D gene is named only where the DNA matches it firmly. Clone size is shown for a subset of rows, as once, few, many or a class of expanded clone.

CDR3nt: TGCAGTGCCAACCGGGGGGGACTAGGCACAGATACGCAGTATTTT
CDR3aa: CSANRGGLGTDTQYF
d_gene: TRBD2
j_gene: TRBJ2-3
abundance: NA
v_gene: TRBV20-1
len: 15

CDR3nt: TGTGCCAGCACCAAGGCCGGGCTACGGAGAACCCAGTACTTC
CDR3aa: CASTKAGLRRTQYF
d_gene: NA
j_gene: TRBJ2-5
abundance: NA
v_gene: TRBV28
len: 14

CDR3nt: TGTGCCAGCGAGGAGTCTAGCACAGATACGCAGTATTTT
CDR3aa: CASEESSTDTQYF
d_gene: NA
j_gene: TRBJ2-3
abundance: NA
v_gene: TRBV28
len: 13

CDR3nt: TGCGCCAGCAGCTCCCTAGCGGGAGGGGATGGCACCGGGGAGCTGTTTTTT
CDR3aa: CASSSLAGGDGTGELFF
d_gene: TRBD2
j_gene: TRBJ2-2
abundance: few
v_gene: TRBV5-1
len: 17

CDR3nt: TGTGCAAGTCGCTTAACCCCGGCGGTGGCGAGGGCCACTGAAGCTTTCTTT
CDR3aa: CASRLTPAVARATEAFF
d_gene: NA
j_gene: TRBJ1-1
abundance: few
v_gene: TRBV12-2
len: 17

CDR3nt: TGTGCTAGTGGTTCCCATGGACTAGAGCCGCGAGAGCAGTACTTC
CDR3aa: CASGSHGLEPREQYF
d_gene: TRBD2
j_gene: TRBJ2-7
abundance: NA
v_gene: TRBV12-5
len: 15

CDR3nt: TGTGCCAGCACGGTGGGTCGCAACACTGAAGCTTTCTTT
CDR3aa: CASTVGRNTEAFF
d_gene: NA
j_gene: TRBJ1-1
abundance: NA
v_gene: TRBV27
len: 13

CDR3nt: TGTGCCAGCAGCTCTTGGGCCGTCTCTGGAAACACCATATATTTT
CDR3aa: CASSSWAVSGNTIYF
d_gene: NA
j_gene: TRBJ1-3
abundance: NA
v_gene: TRBV7-9
len: 15

CDR3nt: TGCGCCAGCAGCCACGAAAGGGGGGATCAGCCCCAGCATTTT
CDR3aa: CASSHERGDQPQHF
d_gene: NA
j_gene: TRBJ1-5
abundance: few
v_gene: TRBV4-3
len: 14

CDR3nt: TGTGCCAGCAGCCAAGATGGAACCGGGACAGATACGCAGTATTTT
CDR3aa: CASSQDGTGTDTQYF
d_gene: NA
j_gene: TRBJ2-3
abundance: few
v_gene: TRBV4-2
len: 15

CDR3nt: TGCAGCGTCGTCAGGGGGTCCTACGAGCAGTACTTC
CDR3aa: CSVVRGSYEQYF
d_gene: TRBD1
j_gene: TRBJ2-7
abundance: many
v_gene: TRBV29-1
len: 12

CDR3nt: TGTGCCAGCAGTTTATTGACTGCTGTTTCCTCCTACGAGCAGTACTTC
CDR3aa: CASSLLTAVSSYEQYF
d_gene: NA
j_gene: TRBJ2-7
abundance: many
v_gene: TRBV28
len: 16

CDR3nt: TGCGCCAGCAGCTTGGCCCCCAGGGGACTTTCACCCCTCCACTTT
CDR3aa: CASSLAPRGLSPLHF
d_gene: NA
j_gene: TRBJ1-6
abundance: many
v_gene: TRBV5-1
len: 15

CDR3nt: TGTGCCAGCAGTTTTACAGGGAACTATGGCTACACCTTC
CDR3aa: CASSFTGNYGYTF
d_gene: NA
j_gene: TRBJ1-2
abundance: few
v_gene: TRBV28
len: 13

CDR3nt: TGCAGCGTTGTCGTTGGAGGGGGCGATACGCAGTATTTT
CDR3aa: CSVVVGGGDTQYF
d_gene: NA
j_gene: TRBJ2-3
abundance: many
v_gene: TRBV29-1
len: 13

CDR3nt: TGTGCCAGCAGTTGGACAGGGAAGGGGCAAGAGACCCAGTACTTC
CDR3aa: CASSWTGKGQETQYF
d_gene: TRBD1
j_gene: TRBJ2-5
abundance: few
v_gene: TRBV12-3/TRBV12-4
len: 15

CDR3nt: TGTGCCAGCAGCCAGAGTGGTACGCAGTATTTT
CDR3aa: CASSQSGTQYF
d_gene: NA
j_gene: TRBJ2-3
abundance: NA
v_gene: TRBV3-1
len: 11

CDR3nt: TGTGCCAGCTCACCGACGGCTACGGACTACGAGCAGTACTTC
CDR3aa: CASSPTATDYEQYF
d_gene: NA
j_gene: TRBJ2-7
abundance: few
v_gene: TRBV18
len: 14

CDR3nt: TGTGCCAGCAGCACAGGTGGACAGGGGACTAATTCACCCCTCCACTTT
CDR3aa: CASSTGGQGTNSPLHF
d_gene: TRBD1
j_gene: TRBJ1-6
abundance: NA
v_gene: TRBV5-5
len: 16

CDR3nt: TGTGCCACCAGCGATACTAGCGGGGACTCCTACAATGAGCAGTTCTTC
CDR3aa: CATSDTSGDSYNEQFF
d_gene: TRBD2
j_gene: TRBJ2-1
abundance: few
v_gene: TRBV24-1
len: 16

CDR3nt: TGTGCCAGCAGACGCACCGGGACAGTTGAAAACACCATATATTTT
CDR3aa: CASRRTGTVENTIYF
d_gene: TRBD1
j_gene: TRBJ1-3
abundance: NA
v_gene: TRBV27
len: 15

CDR3nt: TGTGCCAGCAGAGGGACAGGGAACTGGTCACCCCTCCACTTT
CDR3aa: CASRGTGNWSPLHF
d_gene: TRBD1
j_gene: TRBJ1-6
abundance: NA
v_gene: TRBV6-5
len: 14

CDR3nt: TGCAGTGCGAAAAGCGGGGCCTACGAGCAGTACTTC
CDR3aa: CSAKSGAYEQYF
d_gene: TRBD2
j_gene: TRBJ2-7
abundance: few
v_gene: TRBV20-1
len: 12

CDR3nt: TGTGCCAGCTCGCCCCTGGGGGGAGCGGCCTACAATGAGCAGTTCTTC
CDR3aa: CASSPLGGAAYNEQFF
d_gene: NA
j_gene: TRBJ2-1
abundance: NA
v_gene: TRBV18
len: 16

CDR3nt: TGTGCCAGCTCACCCAGATCAAGCAACACTCTGAACACTGAAGCTTTCTTT
CDR3aa: CASSPRSSNTLNTEAFF
d_gene: NA
j_gene: TRBJ1-1
abundance: few
v_gene: TRBV18
len: 17

CDR3nt: TGCAGCGTTGTTAACCGGGAACGAAACACTGAAGCTTTCTTT
CDR3aa: CSVVNRERNTEAFF
d_gene: NA
j_gene: TRBJ1-1
abundance: NA
v_gene: TRBV29-1
len: 14

CDR3nt: TGCAGCGTCACACCCGGGACAGGGAGCACATACGAGCAGTACTTC
CDR3aa: CSVTPGTGSTYEQYF
d_gene: TRBD1
j_gene: TRBJ2-7
abundance: NA
v_gene: TRBV29-1
len: 15

CDR3nt: TGTGCCAGTACCGTCAGGGAACAGAGCAATCAGCCCCAGCATTTT
CDR3aa: CASTVREQSNQPQHF
d_gene: NA
j_gene: TRBJ1-5
abundance: NA
v_gene: TRBV19
len: 15

CDR3nt: TGCAGTGCGGGACAGGGATTATTAGAAGCTTTCTTT
CDR3aa: CSAGQGLLEAFF
d_gene: TRBD1
j_gene: TRBJ1-1
abundance: few
v_gene: TRBV20-1
len: 12

CDR3nt: TGTGCCAGCAGTTTCAGAGTAGCGGGAGATACGCAGTATTTT
CDR3aa: CASSFRVAGDTQYF
d_gene: TRBD2
j_gene: TRBJ2-3
abundance: few
v_gene: TRBV12-3/TRBV12-4
len: 14

CDR3nt: TGCGCCAGCAGCTTCATCGGACGGACTACAATCTATGATGGCTACACCTTC
CDR3aa: CASSFIGRTTIYDGYTF
d_gene: NA
j_gene: TRBJ1-2
abundance: few
v_gene: TRBV5-1
len: 17

CDR3nt: TGCGCCAGCAGCCCAGTAGCGGCTGAGCAGTTCTTC
CDR3aa: CASSPVAAEQFF
d_gene: NA
j_gene: TRBJ2-1
abundance: NA
v_gene: TRBV5-1
len: 12

CDR3nt: TGTGCCAGCAGTTACTCGGGGGATTTAGAGACCCAGTACTTC
CDR3aa: CASSYSGDLETQYF
d_gene: NA
j_gene: TRBJ2-5
abundance: few
v_gene: TRBV6-5
len: 14

CDR3nt: TGTGCCAGCAGCCTCACCGGGACTAGCGGTATCTCCCCCCAAGGGACCCAGTACTTC
CDR3aa: CASSLTGTSGISPQGTQYF
d_gene: TRBD2
j_gene: TRBJ2-5
abundance: few
v_gene: TRBV7-2
len: 19

CDR3nt: TGTGCCAGCAGTCTTGATTATGAGCAGTTCTTC
CDR3aa: CASSLDYEQFF
d_gene: NA
j_gene: TRBJ2-1
abundance: few
v_gene: TRBV12-3/TRBV12-4
len: 11

CDR3nt: TGTGCCAGCAGCCAAGGCCAGTTGAATGAGCAGTTCTTC
CDR3aa: CASSQGQLNEQFF
d_gene: NA
j_gene: TRBJ2-1
abundance: NA
v_gene: TRBV3-1
len: 13

CDR3nt: TGTGCCAGCAGCTTAGGGATCGCCTTTGCTGAAGCTTTCTTT
CDR3aa: CASSLGIAFAEAFF
d_gene: NA
j_gene: TRBJ1-1
abundance: few
v_gene: TRBV7-2
len: 14

CDR3nt: TGCAGTGCTGCCGAGTGGGGGTTTAGTGAGCAGTTCTTC
CDR3aa: CSAAEWGFSEQFF
d_gene: NA
j_gene: TRBJ2-1
abundance: NA
v_gene: TRBV20-1
len: 13

CDR3nt: TGTGCCAGCAGCCAAATCACAGGGTACAATCAGCCCCAGCATTTT
CDR3aa: CASSQITGYNQPQHF
d_gene: NA
j_gene: TRBJ1-5
abundance: few
v_gene: TRBV28
len: 15

CDR3nt: TGCATCGTAGCGGGAGTGTACAATGAGCAGTTCTTC
CDR3aa: CIVAGVYNEQFF
d_gene: TRBD2
j_gene: TRBJ2-1
abundance: few
v_gene: TRBV29-1
len: 12

CDR3nt: TGTGCCAGCTCACCTGGCAGGGAGTCGTACGAGCAGTACTTC
CDR3aa: CASSPGRESYEQYF
d_gene: NA
j_gene: TRBJ2-7
abundance: few
v_gene: TRBV18
len: 14

CDR3nt: TGCAGCGTTGCGAGGGGGGTCGACGAGCAGTACTTC
CDR3aa: CSVARGVDEQYF
d_gene: NA
j_gene: TRBJ2-7
abundance: few
v_gene: TRBV29-1
len: 12

CDR3nt: TGTGCCAGCAGCTCCCGGACAGGGGAGACAGATACGCAGTATTTT
CDR3aa: CASSSRTGETDTQYF
d_gene: TRBD1
j_gene: TRBJ2-3
abundance: few
v_gene: TRBV3-1
len: 15

CDR3nt: TGTGCCAGCAGCGCGGGACAGGGGGTGTACGAGCAGTACTTC
CDR3aa: CASSAGQGVYEQYF
d_gene: TRBD1
j_gene: TRBJ2-7
abundance: once
v_gene: TRBV7-6
len: 14

CDR3nt: TGCAGCGTTGAAGCATCCGCAGGGTGGTCTGGCTACACCTTC
CDR3aa: CSVEASAGWSGYTF
d_gene: NA
j_gene: TRBJ1-2
abundance: few
v_gene: TRBV29-1
len: 14

CDR3nt: TGTGCCAGCTCACGAGGACAGGGCGGAGAGACCCAGTACTTC
CDR3aa: CASSRGQGGETQYF
d_gene: TRBD1
j_gene: TRBJ2-5
abundance: few
v_gene: TRBV18
len: 14

CDR3nt: TGTGCCAGCCTTCAGGGTATGGTGGCTGAAGCTTTCTTT
CDR3aa: CASLQGMVAEAFF
d_gene: NA
j_gene: TRBJ1-1
abundance: NA
v_gene: TRBV6-1
len: 13

CDR3nt: TGTGCCAGCAGTACGCCGGGGCAAGAAGCTTTCTTT
CDR3aa: CASSTPGQEAFF
d_gene: NA
j_gene: TRBJ1-1
abundance: few
v_gene: TRBV7-9
len: 12

CDR3nt: TGTGCCAGCAGCCCAGGACTCATACCGTACCAAGAGACCCAGTACTTC
CDR3aa: CASSPGLIPYQETQYF
d_gene: NA
j_gene: TRBJ2-5
abundance: many
v_gene: TRBV7-3
len: 16

CDR3nt: TGTGCCAGCAGTTATCAAGGCAGAGGCACAGATACGCAGTATTTT
CDR3aa: CASSYQGRGTDTQYF
d_gene: NA
j_gene: TRBJ2-3
abundance: few
v_gene: TRBV6-5
len: 15

CDR3nt: TGTGCCAGCAACGGGGGTATGTCCTACAATGAGCAGTTCTTC
CDR3aa: CASNGGMSYNEQFF
d_gene: NA
j_gene: TRBJ2-1
abundance: few
v_gene: TRBV9
len: 14

CDR3nt: TGTGCCAGCAGTTGGGGCGGGAGAGAAGAGACCCAGTACTTC
CDR3aa: CASSWGGREETQYF
d_gene: TRBD2
j_gene: TRBJ2-5
abundance: NA
v_gene: TRBV27
len: 14